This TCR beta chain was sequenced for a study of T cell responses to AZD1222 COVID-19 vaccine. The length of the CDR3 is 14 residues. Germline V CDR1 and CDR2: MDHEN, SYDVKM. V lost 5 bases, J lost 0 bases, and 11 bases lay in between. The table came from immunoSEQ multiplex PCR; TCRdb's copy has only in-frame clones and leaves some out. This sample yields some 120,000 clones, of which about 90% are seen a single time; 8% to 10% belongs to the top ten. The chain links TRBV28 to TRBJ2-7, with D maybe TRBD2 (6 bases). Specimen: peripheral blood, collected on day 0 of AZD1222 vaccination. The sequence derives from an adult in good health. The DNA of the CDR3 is TGTGCCAGCAGTCTCAGGGACTTCTCCTACGAGCAGTACTTC. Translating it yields CASSLRDFSYEQYF.